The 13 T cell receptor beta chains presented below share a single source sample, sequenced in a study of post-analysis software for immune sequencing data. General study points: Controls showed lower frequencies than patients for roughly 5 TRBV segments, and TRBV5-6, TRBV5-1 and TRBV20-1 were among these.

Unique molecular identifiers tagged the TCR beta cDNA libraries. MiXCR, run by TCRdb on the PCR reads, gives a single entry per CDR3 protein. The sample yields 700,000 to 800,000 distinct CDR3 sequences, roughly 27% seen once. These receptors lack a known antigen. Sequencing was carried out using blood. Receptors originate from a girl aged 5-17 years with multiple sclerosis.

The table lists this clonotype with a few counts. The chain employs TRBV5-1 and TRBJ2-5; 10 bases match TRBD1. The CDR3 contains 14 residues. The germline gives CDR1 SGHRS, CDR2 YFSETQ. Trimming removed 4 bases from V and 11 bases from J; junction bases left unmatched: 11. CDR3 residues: CASSRGQGHNEQYF. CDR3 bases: TGCGCCAGCAGCCGGGGACAGGGGCACAATGAGCAGTACTTC. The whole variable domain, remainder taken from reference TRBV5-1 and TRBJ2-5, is KAGVTQTPRYLIKTRGQQVTLSCSPISGHRSVSWYQQTPGQGLQFLFEYFSETQRNKGNFPGRFSGRQFSNSRSEMNVSTLELGDSALYLCASSRGQGHNEQYFGPGTRLLVL.

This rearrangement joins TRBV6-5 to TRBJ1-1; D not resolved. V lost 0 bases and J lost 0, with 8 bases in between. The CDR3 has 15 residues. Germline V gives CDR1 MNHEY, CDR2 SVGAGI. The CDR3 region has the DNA TGTGCCAGCAGTTACTCGGTTCCGGTGAACACTGAAGCTTTCTTT. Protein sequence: CASSYSVPVNTEAFF.

The CDR3 loop reads CASSLGLREAETQYF. In DNA, the CDR3 is TGTGCCAGCAGTTTAGGCCTGAGGGAGGCTGAGACCCAGTACTTC. The rearrangement joins TRBV28 to TRBJ2-5; perhaps TRBD2 as D (6 bases). V lost 2 bases and J 5 bases, leaving 15 bases between the germline ends. Germline-derived CDR1 and CDR2 are MDHEN and SYDVKM. The CDR3 totals 15 residues.

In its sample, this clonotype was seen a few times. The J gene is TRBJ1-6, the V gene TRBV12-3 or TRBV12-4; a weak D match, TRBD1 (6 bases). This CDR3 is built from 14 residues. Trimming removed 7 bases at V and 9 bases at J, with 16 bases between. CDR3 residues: CASTLTGFASPLHF. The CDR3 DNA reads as TGTGCCAGCACCCTGACAGGCTTTGCTTCACCCCTCCACTTT.

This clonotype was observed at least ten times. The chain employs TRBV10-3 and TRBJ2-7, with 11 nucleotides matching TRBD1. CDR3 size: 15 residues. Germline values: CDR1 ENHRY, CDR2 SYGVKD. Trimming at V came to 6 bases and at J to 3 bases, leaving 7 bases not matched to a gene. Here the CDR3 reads CAIRGGQGARYEQYF. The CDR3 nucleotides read TGTGCCATCAGGGGTGGACAGGGGGCGCGCTACGAGCAGTACTTC.

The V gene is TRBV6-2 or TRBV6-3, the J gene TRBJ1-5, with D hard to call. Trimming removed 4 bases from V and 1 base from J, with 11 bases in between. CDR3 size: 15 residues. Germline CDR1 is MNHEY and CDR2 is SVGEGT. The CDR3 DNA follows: TGTGCCAGCAGTTTTCTACACCCGAGCAATCAGCCCCAGCATTTT. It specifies CASSFLHPSNQPQHF.

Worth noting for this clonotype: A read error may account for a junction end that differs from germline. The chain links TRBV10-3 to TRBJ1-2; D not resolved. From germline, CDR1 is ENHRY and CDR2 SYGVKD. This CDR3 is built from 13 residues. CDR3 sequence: CATGGRQSLGDTF. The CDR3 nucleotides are TGTGCCACGGGAGGGCGGCAGAGCCTTGGCGACACCTTC.

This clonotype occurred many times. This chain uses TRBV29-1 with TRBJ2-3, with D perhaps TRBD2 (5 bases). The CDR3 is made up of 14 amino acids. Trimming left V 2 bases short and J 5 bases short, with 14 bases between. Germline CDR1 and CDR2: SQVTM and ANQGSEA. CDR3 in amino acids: CSVEYSLAGDTQYF. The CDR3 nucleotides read TGCAGCGTTGAATACAGCCTTGCGGGAGATACGCAGTATTTT.

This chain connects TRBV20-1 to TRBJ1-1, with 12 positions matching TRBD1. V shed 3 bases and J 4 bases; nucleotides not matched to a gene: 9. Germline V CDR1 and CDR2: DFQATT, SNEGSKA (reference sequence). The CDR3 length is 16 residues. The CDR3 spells CSASGGTGGLSTEAFF. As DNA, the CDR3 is TGCAGTGCTAGTGGCGGGACAGGGGGCTTGAGCACTGAAGCTTTCTTT.

CDR3 sequence reads: CSASRPTSGQPQHF. CDR3 sequence (DNA): TGCAGTGCTAGCAGGCCAACCTCCGGACAGCCCCAGCATTTT. The rearrangement uses TRBV20-1 and TRBJ1-5; D call uncertain. Trimming took off 3 bases at V and 7 bases at J, with 16 bases between the two ends. The CDR3 totals 14 residues. Germline CDR1 reads DFQATT; CDR2 reads SNEGSKA (reference sequence).

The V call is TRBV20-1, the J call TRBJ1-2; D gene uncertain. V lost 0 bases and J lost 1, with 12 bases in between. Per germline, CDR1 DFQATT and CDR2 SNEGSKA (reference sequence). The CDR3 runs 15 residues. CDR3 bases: TGCAGTGCTAGAGATTCGTGGGCGGGTAACTATGGCTACACCTTC. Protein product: CSARDSWAGNYGYTF.

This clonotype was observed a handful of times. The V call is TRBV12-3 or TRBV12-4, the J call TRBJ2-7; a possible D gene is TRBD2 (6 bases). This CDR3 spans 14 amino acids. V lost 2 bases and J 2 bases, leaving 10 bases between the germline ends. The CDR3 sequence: CASSLSGDPYEQYF. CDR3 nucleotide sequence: TGTGCCAGCAGTTTATCGGGGGACCCCTACGAGCAGTACTTC.

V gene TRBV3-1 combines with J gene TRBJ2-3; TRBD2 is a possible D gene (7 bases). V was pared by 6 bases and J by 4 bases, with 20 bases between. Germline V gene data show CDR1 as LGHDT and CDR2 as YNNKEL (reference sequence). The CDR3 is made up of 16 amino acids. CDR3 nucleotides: TGTGCCAGCAGTCCCACCGGGGGCGGGAGCTCAGATACGCAGTATTTT. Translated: CASSPTGGGSSDTQYF.